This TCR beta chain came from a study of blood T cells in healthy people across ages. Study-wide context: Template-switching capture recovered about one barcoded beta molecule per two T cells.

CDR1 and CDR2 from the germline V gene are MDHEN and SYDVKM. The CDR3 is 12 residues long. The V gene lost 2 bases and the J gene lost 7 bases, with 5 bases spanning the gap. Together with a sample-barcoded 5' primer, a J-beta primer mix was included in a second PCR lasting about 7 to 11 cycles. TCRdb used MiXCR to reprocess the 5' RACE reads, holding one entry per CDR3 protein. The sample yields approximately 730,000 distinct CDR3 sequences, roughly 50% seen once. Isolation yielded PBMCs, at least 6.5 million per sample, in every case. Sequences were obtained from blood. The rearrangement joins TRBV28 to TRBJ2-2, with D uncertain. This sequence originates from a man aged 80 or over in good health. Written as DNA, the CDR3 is TGTGCCAGCAGTTTAGGCATCGGGGAGCTGTTTTTT. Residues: CASSLGIGELFF.